The sequence of this T cell receptor beta chain was determined in a study of T cell changes during pregnancy in multiple sclerosis. The repertoire was sequenced with immunoSEQ multiplex PCR; TCRdb's copy has only in-frame clones and lacks some. The sample records 30,000 to 40,000 clones, just over 90% being singletons. There are 16 residues in the CDR3. CDR1 and CDR2 from the germline V gene are KGHSH and LQKENI. The germline V and J ends were trimmed by 1 base and 6 bases, with 18 bases remaining between them. This sequence joins TRBV18 and TRBJ1-1; tentatively, D is TRBD1 (5 bases). This specimen consisted of CD4+ T cells from peripheral blood mononuclear cells, obtained in the third trimester of pregnancy. This clonotype was obtained from a female donor with multiple sclerosis, enrolled in a pregnancy study. The CDR3 sequence is CASSPLPRAETPEAFF. The CDR3 DNA reads as TGTGCCAGCTCACCACTCCCCAGGGCAGAGACACCTGAAGCTTTCTTT.